One and the same sample provided the 31 T cell receptor beta chains below, sequenced in a study of kidney transplant recipient with SARS-CoV-2 infection. TCRdb redid the calling of the reads with MiXCR, one entry per CDR3 protein. The sample records 250,000 or so distinct CDR3 sequences, around 28% being singletons. The material sequenced was a blood sample, taken at baseline and between days 110 and 120 from a kidney transplant recipient. Receptors were obtained from a male patient between 25 and 39 years old who had COVID-19 and was a kidney transplant recipient. The T cells may come from the graft donor.

Ten or more counts support this clonotype. V and J are TRBV29-1 and TRBJ2-7; no clear D. Trimming left V 4 bases short and J 0 bases short, with 7 bases between. This CDR3 contains 12 residues. Germline V gene lookup returns CDR1 SQVTM and CDR2 ANQGSEA. This chain's CDR3 is CSVGASSYEQYF. DNA for the CDR3: TGCAGCGTTGGGGCAAGCTCCTACGAGCAGTACTTC.

This clonotype has ten or more counts. The J gene is TRBJ2-7, the V gene TRBV6-1, with D uncertain. The J call may be in error: the DNA end matches TRBJ2-5 better. The CDR3 length is 14 residues. Per germline, CDR1 MNHNS and CDR2 SASEGT. CDR3 DNA sequence: TGTGCCAGCAGTGAAAAAGGAATTGGGGAGACCCAGTACTTC. Encoded protein: CASSEKGIGETQYF.

Notes on this clonotype: One base away lies a much larger clone, so this may be a sequencing read error. This sequence joins TRBV29-1 and TRBJ2-3; 11 bases agree with TRBD2. CDR1 and CDR2 (germline): SQVTM, ANQGSEA. With V trimmed by 3 bases and J by 2 bases, 4 bases remained unmatched. CDR3 length: 15 amino acids. CDR3 amino acids: CSVDLAGGPTDTQYF. CDR3 in DNA: TGCAGCGTTGATCTAGCGGGAGGACCCACAGATACGCAGTATTTT.

This clonotype is a singleton in its sample. Since a much larger clone is just one base distant, this may be a read error. This chain links TRBV30 with TRBJ2-3; no firm D call. The end of the DNA is better explained by TRBJ2-7, so the J call may be wrong. This CDR3 comprises 13 residues. Per germline, CDR1 GTSNPN and CDR2 SVGIG (reference sequence). In DNA, the CDR3 is TGTGCCTGGAGTGTGGGCACTACCTACGGGCAGTACTTC. This sequence encodes CAWSVGTTYGQYF.

The J gene is TRBJ2-1, the V gene TRBV7-2; D not certain. Trimming removed 3 bases at V and 11 bases at J, with 11 bases between. In germline, CDR1 is SGHTA, CDR2 FQGNSA. CDR3 length: 12 residues. The CDR3 DNA sequence: TGTGCCAGCAGCTTTTTGGAGACTCAGCAGTTCTTC. Encoded protein: CASSFLETQQFF.

Worth noting for this clonotype: A much larger clone lies one base from this, so it may be a read error. J is TRBJ1-1 and V is TRBV6-5; the D gene is possibly TRBD1 (6 bases). The CDR3 spans 15 residues. Germline lookup yields CDR1 MNHEY and CDR2 SVGAGI. V was cut by 11 bases and J by 6 bases, with 25 bases left in between. The CDR3 nucleotides are TGTGCCGGCATCTTAAAGGGGAAAGGGACACCTGAAGCTTTCTTT. The encoded protein is CAGILKGKGTPEAFF.

The V call is TRBV12-3 or TRBV12-4, the J call TRBJ1-2; no firm D call. The germline V and J ends were trimmed by 3 bases and 4 bases, with 21 bases remaining between them. This CDR3 is built from 17 residues. CDR3 amino acids: CASSLDVSFRKTYGYTF. The CDR3 DNA is TGTGCCAGCAGTTTGGATGTCAGCTTCCGAAAGACCTATGGCTACACCTTC.

This chain uses TRBV18 with TRBJ2-3; no reliable D call. The CDR3 loop spans 14 amino acids. Germline V gene lookup returns CDR1 KGHSH and CDR2 LQKENI. The V end lost 3 bases, the J end lost 4 bases, and 11 bases lay between the germline ends. The CDR3, as DNA: TGTGCCAGCTCACCTCCGGGTCGCGCAGATACGCAGTATTTT. This translates into CASSPPGRADTQYF. The whole variable domain, remainder taken from reference TRBV18 and TRBJ2-3, is NAGVMQNPRHLVRRRGQEARLRCSPMKGHSHVYWYRQLPEEGLKFMVYLQKENIIDESGMPKERFSAEFPKEGPSILRIQQVVRGDSAAYFCASSPPGRADTQYFGPGTRLTVL.

This clonotype was detected only once. A much larger clonotype is one base distant, so this may be a read error. V usage is TRBV6-2 or TRBV6-3 and J usage is TRBJ1-2, with 8 bases fitting TRBD1. The CDR3 has 13 residues. CDR1 is MNHEY and CDR2 is SVGEGT in the germline V gene. With 6 bases clipped from V and 8 bases from J, the junction kept 8 bases outside the gene matches. The CDR3 sequence: CASSQGTGEGYTF. In nucleotides, the CDR3 is TGTGCCAGCAGCCAAGGGACAGGAGAGGGCTACACCTTC.

Regarding this clonotype: A much larger clonotype is one base distant, so this may be a read error. This CDR3 fails to terminate in the conserved phenylalanine or tryptophan, so it likely reflects a read error. The chain joins TRBV5-3 to TRBJ1-2; D gene ambiguous. TRBV5-3 has ORF status, its function being uncertain. Trimming cost V 7 bases and J 4 bases, with 23 bases left between them. The CDR3 spans 16 residues. CDR3 bases: TGTGCCAGACCTAACTCAGTGGTGAGAAAGACCTATGGCTACACCCTC. Protein: CARPNSVVRKTYGYTL.

A few counts support this clonotype. The chain is built from TRBV3-1 and TRBJ2-3; D unresolved. V lost 0 bases and J lost 4, with 11 bases in between. CDR1 and CDR2 from the germline V gene are LGHDT and YNNKEL (reference sequence). The CDR3 contains 15 residues. CDR3 loop: CASSQDLPSSDTQYF. In DNA, the CDR3 is TGTGCCAGCAGCCAAGATCTTCCGAGCTCAGATACGCAGTATTTT.

The CDR3 DNA follows: TGTGCCAGCAGTTACTCGGGCTTGGGACAGGGCGGATCCTACAATGAGCAGTTCTTC. Translation: CASSYSGLGQGGSYNEQFF. The chain carries TRBV6-5 and TRBJ2-1; 9 nucleotides agree with TRBD1. CDR1 is MNHEY, CDR2 SVGAGI, per germline. This CDR3 has 19 residues. V trimming: 0 bases; J trimming: 1 base; junction bases outside the gene matches: 10.

A remark on this clonotype: A single base separates this from a much larger clone, so it may be a read error. V and J are TRBV20-1 and TRBJ1-5; perhaps TRBD1 as D (5 bases). V was shortened by 1 base and J by 6 bases, with 16 bases between the two germline ends. The CDR3 sequence is 15 residues long. The germline CDR1 and CDR2 sequences are DFQATT and SNEGSKA (reference sequence). The CDR3: CSARGLREGAQPQHF. The CDR3 DNA reads TGCAGTGCTAGAGGGCTCAGGGAGGGTGCTCAGCCCCAGCATTTT.

For this clonotype: One end of the junction does not line up with germline, which may come from a read error. The chain links TRBV6-6 to TRBJ1-2; weak D call: TRBD1 (5 bases). CDR3 length: 17 amino acids. Germline loops: CDR1 MNHNY, CDR2 SVGAGI (reference sequence). CDR3 DNA sequence: TGTTCCAGCAGTTTGCGTACAGGTGGGAGAAAGACCTATGGCTACACCTTC. This gives the protein CSSSLRTGGRKTYGYTF.

In this sample, this clonotype turned up many times. The DNA is left out, because the CDR3 cannot be placed on it with certainty; the CDR3 is given as TCRdb lists it. J is TRBJ1-2 and V is TRBV7-5. TRBV7-5 is a pseudogene. The CDR3 length equals 19 residues, ends included. This chain's CDR3 is CISVPEHYCEVGKTYGYTF.

A word on this clonotype: A much more abundant neighbour one base away suggests this may be a read error. The genes are TRBV6-5 and TRBJ1-2; TRBD1 is a possible D gene (5 bases). The V gene lost 6 bases and the J gene lost 10 bases, with 24 bases spanning the gap. Germline V CDR1 and CDR2: MNHEY, SVGAGI. The CDR3 consists of 15 residues. The CDR3 is CASRHSNPGAPIYTF. CDR3 DNA sequence: TGTGCCAGCAGACACTCTAACCCCGGGGCACCGATCTACACCTTC.

On this clonotype itself: Possible read error: a much larger clone is one base away. The V gene is TRBV6-5, the J gene TRBJ2-7; 12 positions agree with TRBD2. CDR1 and CDR2 (germline): MNHEY, SVGAGI. The CDR3 runs 15 residues. The V gene end was trimmed by 8 bases and the J gene end by 5 bases; junction bases not matched to a gene: 10. Written as DNA, the CDR3 is TGTGCCAGCGGTGAGGCTAGCGGGAGGGTGGACGAGCAGTACTTC. The encoded protein is CASGEASGRVDEQYF.

This clonotype showed up many times. In DNA, the CDR3 is TGTGCCTGGAGTGCCGGGACTGAGCATGAAAAACTGTTTTTT. It codes for CAWSAGTEHEKLFF. The J gene is TRBJ1-4, the V gene TRBV30; weak D call: TRBD1 (5 bases). Germline loops: CDR1 GTSNPN, CDR2 SVGIG (reference sequence). The CDR3 is 14 amino acids. V was shortened by 1 base and J by 6 bases, with 12 bases between the two germline ends.

This clonotype was recorded only once. This may stem from a read error, because a much larger clone lies one nucleotide away. V and J are TRBV7-7 and TRBJ2-7; no reliable D call. This CDR3 has 13 amino acids. The germline gives CDR1 SSHAT, CDR2 FNYEAQ (reference sequence). CDR3 in DNA: TGTGCTAGCAGCTCCGGCGTTCGCCACGAGCAGTACTTC. It yields the protein CASSSGVRHEQYF.

A few counts support this clonotype. CDR3 nucleotides: TGTGCCAGCAGCTTAATAATTATCGGGGAGCTGTTTTTT. It codes for CASSLIIIGELFF. This rearrangement joins TRBV5-4 to TRBJ2-2; D gene uncertain. This CDR3 has 13 residues. Germline CDR1 and CDR2: SGHNT and YYREEE (reference sequence). Between the trimmed V and J ends, which lost 2 bases and 7 bases, there was a span of 9 bases.

This clonotype was counted many times. The chain combines TRBV5-5 with TRBJ2-7; 10 nucleotides align to TRBD1. The CDR3 consists of 13 residues. Trimming removed 4 bases from V and 6 bases from J; junction bases left unmatched: 4. The germline V gene has CDR1 SGHKS and CDR2 YYEKEE (reference sequence). The CDR3 bases are TGTGCCAGCAGCCCGACAGGGGGCGGCGAGCAGTACGTC. This sequence encodes CASSPTGGGEQYV.

This clonotype was recorded at least ten times. This rearrangement joins TRBV5-4 to TRBJ1-4; a possible D gene is TRBD1 (5 bases). This CDR3 has 15 residues. Per the germline V gene, CDR1 is SGHNT and CDR2 is YYREEE (reference sequence). Trimming shortened V by 4 bases and J by 8 bases, and 18 bases separated the two germline ends. As DNA, the CDR3 is TGTGCCAGCAGCAGGGACCCGGGACCCGGCGAAAAACTGTTTTTT. This gives the protein CASSRDPGPGEKLFF.

This clonotype was picked up one time. Possible read error: a much larger clone is one base away. This sequence joins TRBV7-9 and TRBJ1-2; D is unclear. The CDR3 length is 13 residues. V was cut by 1 base and J by 8 bases, with 11 bases left in between. Per the germline V gene, CDR1 is SEHNR and CDR2 is FQNEAQ (reference sequence). CDR3 region: CASSLGPAGGYTF. CDR3 bases: TGTGCCAGCAGCTTAGGTCCGGCAGGAGGCTACACCTTC.

This clonotype came up many times. CDR3 sequence reads: CASSWDDTLRKTYGYTF. In nucleotides, the CDR3 is TGTGCCAGCAGCTGGGACGACACCCTTCGAAAGACCTATGGCTACACCTTC. The chain is built from TRBV3-1 and TRBJ1-2, with a possible D match to TRBD1 (5 bases). Trimming pared 5 bases from V and 4 bases from J, leaving 23 bases between. The CDR3 has 17 residues. Looked up from germline, CDR1 is LGHDT and CDR2 is YNNKEL (reference sequence).

As for this clonotype: A read error may account for a junction end that differs from germline. This chain uses TRBV5-6 with TRBJ2-3; no reliable D call. Germline V lookup: CDR1 SGHDT, CDR2 YYEEEE. The CDR3 length is 15 residues. CDR3 bases: TGTGCCAGCAGCCCCCTCCCAGGAAACACAGATTCGCAGTATTTT. This translates into CASSPLPGNTDSQYF.

This clonotype has at least ten counts. The chain uses TRBV2 and TRBJ1-6; D not certain. Looked up from germline, CDR1 is SNHLY and CDR2 is FYNNEI. The CDR3 is 15 residues long. V was shortened by 3 bases and J by 0 bases, with 6 bases between the two germline ends. DNA for the CDR3: TGTGCCAGCAGTGAGGGGTACTCCTATAATTCACCCCTCCACTTT. Protein: CASSEGYSYNSPLHF.

This clonotype was observed at least ten times. The rearrangement joins TRBV19 to TRBJ1-2, with TRBD1 as a possible D gene (6 bases). Trimming cost V 5 bases and J 4 bases, with 23 bases left between them. Germline-derived CDR1 and CDR2 are LNHDA and SQIVND (reference sequence). This CDR3 has 17 amino acids. The CDR3 reads CASSLSGTNRKTYGYTF. In nucleotides, the CDR3 is TGTGCCAGTAGTCTTTCAGGGACAAATCGAAAGACCTATGGCTACACCTTC.

About this clonotype: A much larger clone lies a single base off, so this may be a read error. The J gene is TRBJ2-7, the V gene TRBV7-8, with TRBD1 identical over 7 bases. Germline CDR1 reads SGHVS; CDR2 reads FQNEAQ. This CDR3 has 14 amino acids. This chain's CDR3 is CARSLTGDSYEQYF. The CDR3 DNA reads as TGTGCCAGAAGCTTAACAGGGGACTCCTACGAGCAGTACTTC.

This clonotype was counted ten times or more. The CDR3 is CASSRGHCIGKTYGYTF. CDR3 in DNA: TGTGCCAGCAGTAGGGGACACTGCATCGGAAAGACCTATGGCTACACCTTC. The chain employs TRBV6-2 or TRBV6-3 and TRBJ1-2; a possible D gene is TRBD1 (6 bases). This CDR3 region has 17 residues. The V gene lost 5 bases and the J gene lost 4 bases, with 23 bases spanning the gap. Germline CDR1 MNHEY, CDR2 SVGEGT.

This clonotype was found a few times. The chain recombines TRBV5-1 with TRBJ2-5, with 14 bases fitting TRBD2. The CDR3 is made up of 17 amino acids. After removal of 0 bases from V and 5 bases from J, the junction contained 6 bases not matched to a gene. In germline, CDR1 is SGHRS, CDR2 YFSETQ. CDR3 in DNA: TGCGCCAGCAGCTTGGGGCCGGGACTAGCGGGAGAGGAGACCCAGTACTTC. The encoded protein is CASSLGPGLAGEETQYF.

This clonotype appeared many times. The chain uses TRBV4-2 and TRBJ2-7, with 10 nucleotides matching TRBD2. Trimming at V came to 0 bases and at J to 3 bases, leaving 14 bases not matched to a gene. The CDR3 contains 19 residues. CDR1 and CDR2 (germline): LGHNA, YNFKEQ. DNA of the CDR3: TGTGCCAGCAGCCAAGATCTGAGCGGGGGGGTGGGAGGGTTCTACGAGCAGTACTTC. The encoded protein is CASSQDLSGGVGGFYEQYF.